The source of this T cell receptor beta chain is a study of control samples from healthy donors and cancer patients. The CDR3 contains 13 residues. The ends were cut back, 6 bases at V and 0 bases at J, with 8 bases in the middle. Clones were sequenced by immunoSEQ multiplex PCR, and TCRdb holds only the in-frame ones, with some missing. The data hold 64,000 or so clones, with 92% observed a single time. This clone was observed once. The sequence was collected from a man aged 40-50 years with colorectal cancer. Specimen: PBMCs. This chain joins TRBV12-3 or TRBV12-4 and TRBJ1-1, with D uncertain. Here the CDR3 reads CASSPQLNTEAFF. DNA of the CDR3: TGTGCCAGCAGCCCACAGTTGAACACTGAAGCTTTCTTT.